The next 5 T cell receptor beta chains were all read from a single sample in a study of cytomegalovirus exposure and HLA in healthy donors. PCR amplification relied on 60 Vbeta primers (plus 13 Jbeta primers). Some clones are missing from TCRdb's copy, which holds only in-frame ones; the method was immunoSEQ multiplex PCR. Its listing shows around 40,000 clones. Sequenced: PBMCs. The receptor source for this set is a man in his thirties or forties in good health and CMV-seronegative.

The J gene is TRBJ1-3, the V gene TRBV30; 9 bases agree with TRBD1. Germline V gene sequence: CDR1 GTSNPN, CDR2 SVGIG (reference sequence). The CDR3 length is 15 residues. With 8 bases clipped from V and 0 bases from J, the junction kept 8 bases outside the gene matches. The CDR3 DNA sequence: TGTGCCGGGGCTGACAGGGGGGCCTCTGGAAACACCATATATTTT. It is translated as CAGADRGASGNTIYF.

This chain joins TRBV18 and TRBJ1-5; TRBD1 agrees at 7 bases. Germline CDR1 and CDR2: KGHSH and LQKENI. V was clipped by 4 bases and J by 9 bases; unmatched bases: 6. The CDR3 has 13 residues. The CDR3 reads CASSLEDRAPQHF. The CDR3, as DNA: TGTGCCAGCTCACTCGAAGACAGGGCGCCCCAGCATTTT. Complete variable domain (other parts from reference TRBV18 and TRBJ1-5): NAGVMQNPRHLVRRRGQEARLRCSPMKGHSHVYWYRQLPEEGLKFMVYLQKENIIDESGMPKERFSAEFPKEGPSILRIQQVVRGDSAAYFCASSLEDRAPQHFGDGTRLSIL.

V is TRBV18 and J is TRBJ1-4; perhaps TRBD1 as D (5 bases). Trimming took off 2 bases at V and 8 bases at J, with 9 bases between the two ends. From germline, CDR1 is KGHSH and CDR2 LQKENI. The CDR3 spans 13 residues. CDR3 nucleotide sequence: TGTGCCAGCTCACCAATCCAGGGCGAAAAACTGTTTTTT. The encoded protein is CASSPIQGEKLFF.

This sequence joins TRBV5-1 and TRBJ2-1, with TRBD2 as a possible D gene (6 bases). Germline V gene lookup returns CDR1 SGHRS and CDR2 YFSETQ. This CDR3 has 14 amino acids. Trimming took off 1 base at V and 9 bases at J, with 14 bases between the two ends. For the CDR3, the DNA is TGCGCCAGCAGCTTGTTAGCGGAGTACGGTGAGCAGTTCTTC. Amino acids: CASSLLAEYGEQFF.

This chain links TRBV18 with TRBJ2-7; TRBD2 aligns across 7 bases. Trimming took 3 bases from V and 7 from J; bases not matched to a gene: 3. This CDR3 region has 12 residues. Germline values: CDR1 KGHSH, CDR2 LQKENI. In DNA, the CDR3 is TGTGCCAGCTCACCGGGCGGGGGAGAGCAGTACTTC. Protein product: CASSPGGGEQYF.